Each of the 8 T cell receptor beta chains below was sequenced from the same sample in a study of cytomegalovirus exposure and HLA in healthy donors. The PCR was carried out with 60 Vbeta primers and 13 Jbeta primers. Here immunoSEQ multiplex PCR was the method, and the copy in TCRdb shows in-frame clones only, minus some. The sample lists approximately 140,000 clones; roughly 73% were seen once. Sample: PBMCs. The receptor set was obtained from a man aged 35 to 55 in good health and CMV-seronegative.

The count of this clone is one. The rearrangement joins TRBV10-3 to TRBJ2-4, with 8 bases aligning to TRBD1. Germline CDR1 reads ENHRY; CDR2 reads SYGVKD. After removal of 3 bases from V and 8 bases from J, the junction contained 6 bases not matched to a gene. The CDR3 contains 14 residues. CDR3 DNA: TGTGCCATCAGTGAAGGGACAGGTGGGGACATTCAGTACTTC. Translation: CAISEGTGGDIQYF.

The chain couples TRBV9 to TRBJ1-4; 8 bases are shared with TRBD1. V shed 4 bases and J 3 bases; nucleotides not matched to a gene: 5. Germline CDR1 and CDR2: SGDLS and YYNGEE. The CDR3 spans 15 residues. Written as DNA, the CDR3 is TGTGCCAGCAGCTCGACAGGGGCGTCTAATGAAAAACTGTTTTTT. It encodes CASSSTGASNEKLFF. The full variable domain, in which reference TRBV9 and TRBJ1-4 provide the parts outside the CDR3, is DSGVTQTPKHLITATGQRVTLRCSPRSGDLSVYWYQQSLDQGLQFLIQYYNGEERAKGNILERFSAQQFPDLHSELNLSSLELGDSALYFCASSSTGASNEKLFFGSGTQLSVL.

The V gene is TRBV4-2, the J gene TRBJ1-2; 9 bases fit TRBD1. V lost 1 base, J lost 2 bases, and 2 bases stayed unmatched. The CDR3 has 15 residues. CDR1 is LGHNA and CDR2 is YNFKEQ in the germline V gene. CDR3 nucleotide sequence: TGTGCCAGCAGCCAAGGGGACAGGGAAAACTATGGCTACACCTTC. The encoded protein is CASSQGDRENYGYTF.

The chain recombines TRBV6-5 with TRBJ1-3; no definite D call. Trimming stripped 0 bases from V and 0 bases from J, with 6 bases between. The CDR3 is 15 residues long. Germline values: CDR1 MNHEY, CDR2 SVGAGI. The DNA of the CDR3 is TGTGCCAGCAGTTACTCGGGGAGCTCTGGAAACACCATATATTTT. This sequence encodes CASSYSGSSGNTIYF.

This clone has more than one count but fewer than ten. Other DNA variants within this sample encode the same CDR3. The chain joins TRBV5-1 to TRBJ1-1, with D possibly being TRBD1 (6 bases). V lost 6 bases, J lost 3 bases, and 15 bases lay in between. This CDR3 spans 14 amino acids. Germline V gives CDR1 SGHRS, CDR2 YFSETQ. DNA of the CDR3: TGCGCCAGCAACCCAGGGGCACGGGACACTGAAGCTTTCTTT. Translating gives CASNPGARDTEAFF.

CDR3 residues: CASSQESFSVNEQFF. DNA of the CDR3: TGTGCCAGCAGCCAAGAAAGTTTCAGCGTCAATGAGCAGTTCTTC. The V and J genes are TRBV4-2 and TRBJ2-1; no definite D call. V was clipped by 0 bases and J by 6 bases, with 12 bases between them. There are 15 residues in the CDR3. CDR1 and CDR2 from the germline V gene are LGHNA and YNFKEQ.

The V and J genes are TRBV7-8 and TRBJ2-7; D gene unclear. Germline values: CDR1 SGHVS, CDR2 FQNEAQ. Trimming shortened V by 5 bases and J by 3 bases, and 11 bases separated the two germline ends. The CDR3 extends over 13 amino acids. In DNA form, the CDR3 reads TGTGCCAGCAGCGCAGTGGTTTTCTACGAGCAGTACTTC. Its protein product is CASSAVVFYEQYF.

The CDR3 sequence is CASSSGVGEQYF. CDR3 DNA sequence: TGTGCCAGCAGTTCGGGGGTGGGGGAGCAGTACTTC. V usage is TRBV28 and J usage is TRBJ2-7; possibly TRBD2 for D (6 bases). The CDR3 loop spans 12 amino acids. Deletions cut 4 bases from V and 7 bases from J, with 11 bases between. Germline-derived CDR1 and CDR2 are MDHEN and SYDVKM.